What follows is one T cell receptor (beta chain) and its context. The V segment lost 4 bases and the J segment 3 bases; nucleotides outside the gene matches: 11. Germline assignment: CDR1 GTSNPN and CDR2 SVGIG (reference sequence). The CDR3 length is 15 residues. This entry is derived from a study of blood T cell repertoires in COVID-19. On the study more broadly: Collection of acute and convalescent COVID-19 samples took place in the United States, Italy and Spain. Sample material is recorded as cDNA or gDNA derived from T cells, B-cell-depleted T cells, or PBMCs.

Original processing methods: Nucleated cell number was recorded as an estimate derived from reference gene primer amplification. The table came from immunoSEQ multiplex PCR; TCRdb's copy has only in-frame clones and leaves some out. The DNA gave D and trimming, while V, J and clone size come from that table. The table includes approximately 40,000 clones, approximately 89% detected once. The chain joins TRBV30 to TRBJ1-1; 7 positions match TRBD1. The receptor was derived from a man in his 60s with active or convalescent COVID-19. Sequencing was carried out using peripheral blood. The CDR3 sequence: CAWTPLTGIDTEAFF. DNA of the CDR3: TGTGCCTGGACACCCTTGACAGGGATCGACACTGAAGCTTTCTTT.